These 6 T cell receptor beta chains were sequenced from one sample in a study of cytomegalovirus exposure and HLA in healthy donors (dated by TCRdb to 2016 to 2017). Libraries came from the immunoSEQ multiplex PCR assay. For the multiplex PCR, a mixture combining 60 forward primers for TCR Vbeta segments and 13 reverse primers for TCR Jbeta segments was used. The table was pulled from immuneACCESS by TCRdb, which kept in-frame rearrangements only. Such tables lose some clones; where checked, under half of the loss comes from unresolved V genes, and the rest has no known cause. A total of about 120,000 clones appear in this sample, roughly 80% of them only once. Approximately 2.5% of the sample rests with the top ten. Sequenced: PBMCs. The receptors here all came from a woman between 40 and 55 years old in good health and CMV-seropositive.

The chain joins TRBV5-6 to TRBJ2-7; 7 nucleotides align to TRBD1. CDR3 length: 15 residues. With 4 bases clipped from V and 0 bases from J, the junction kept 7 bases outside the gene matches. The germline CDR1 and CDR2 sequences are SGHDT and YYEEEE. The CDR3 coding sequence is TGTGCCAGCAGCCGAGAGACAGGGAGCTCCTACGAGCAGTACTTC. Translation: CASSRETGSSYEQYF.

The chain carries TRBV5-1 and TRBJ2-7; D might be TRBD2 (5 bases). The CDR3 is 14 residues long. The V gene lost 5 bases and the J gene lost 5 bases, with 17 bases spanning the gap. The germline V gene has CDR1 SGHRS and CDR2 YFSETQ. The CDR3 reads CASSRGSGFNEQYF. CDR3 nucleotide sequence: TGCGCCAGCAGTAGAGGGTCCGGGTTCAACGAGCAGTACTTC.

The CDR3 sequence is CASSLGQGTYGYTF. The CDR3 DNA reads as TGTGCCAGCAGCTTAGGACAGGGTACATATGGCTACACCTTC. The chain joins TRBV5-4 to TRBJ1-2, with 8 bases that match TRBD1. This CDR3 has 14 amino acids. In germline, CDR1 is SGHNT, CDR2 YYREEE (reference sequence). With V trimmed by 2 bases and J by 5 bases, 5 bases remained unmatched.

The chain couples TRBV6-5 to TRBJ2-7, with a possible D match to TRBD2 (7 bases). Trimming took 2 bases from V and 5 from J, leaving 16 bases between them. The CDR3 runs 15 residues. From germline, CDR1 is MNHEY and CDR2 SVGAGI. Here the CDR3 reads CASSYVRGAGDEQYF. CDR3 coding DNA: TGTGCCAGCAGTTACGTTCGGGGGGCTGGAGACGAGCAGTACTTC.

The rearrangement joins TRBV30 to TRBJ1-6; 10 nucleotides match TRBD1. J was trimmed by 0 bases and V by 3 bases; bases with no gene match: 14. This CDR3 region has 20 residues. CDR1 GTSNPN and CDR2 SVGIG come from the germline V gene (reference sequence). The CDR3 DNA reads as TGTGCCTGGAGCCGAATCCGGGGACAGGGGACAAACTCCTATAATTCACCCCTCCACTTT. Translation gives CAWSRIRGQGTNSYNSPLHF.

CDR3 DNA sequence: TGTGCCAGCAGCGTCGGGACAGAGAACACCGGGGAGCTGTTTTTT. Amino acid sequence: CASSVGTENTGELFF. The chain combines TRBV9 with TRBJ2-2, with TRBD1 matching over 7 bases. V dropped 2 bases and J dropped 1; count of bases not matched to a gene: 2. This CDR3 has 15 amino acids. From germline, CDR1 is SGDLS and CDR2 YYNGEE.